The next 12 T cell receptor beta chains were all read from a single sample in a study of T cell repertoires in cytomegalovirus infection. No antigen has been assigned to these receptors. TCRdb analysed the reads with MiXCR anew, one entry per CDR3 protein. The sample records 400,000 to 600,000 distinct CDR3 sequences, under 55% being singletons. The sequenced sample was cultured PBMCs, obtained from culture after CMV antigen stimulation. All receptors derive from a human donor in good health (CMV status not recorded). Some clones in this sample may be carry-over from other donors' samples.

This clonotype was counted a single time. The chain joins TRBV5-4 to TRBJ1-1; 7 bases are shared with TRBD1. Germline lookup yields CDR1 SGHNT and CDR2 YYREEE (reference sequence). Trimming removed 1 base from V and 3 bases from J; junction bases left unmatched: 6. This CDR3 contains 15 residues. In DNA form, the CDR3 reads TGTGCCAGCAGCTTGTTCGGACAGGTTTACACTGAAGCTTTCTTT. Encoded protein: CASSLFGQVYTEAFF.

CDR3 in DNA: TGCGCCAGCAGCCAAGGTCCGGGACTCCCGGCGGGGCAGTATTTT. It codes for CASSQGPGLPAGQYF. The rearrangement links TRBV4-3 to TRBJ2-3, with a possible D match to TRBD2 (6 bases). CDR1 is LGHNA, CDR2 YSLEER, per germline. V lost 1 base and J lost 11, with 19 bases in between. The CDR3 is made up of 15 amino acids.

The chain links TRBV19 to TRBJ2-3, with D perhaps matching TRBD2 (6 bases). In germline, CDR1 is LNHDA, CDR2 SQIVND (reference sequence). This CDR3 is built from 14 residues. Trimming took 3 bases from V and 4 from J, leaving 11 bases between them. CDR3 amino acids: CASSIERAADTQYF. The CDR3 DNA reads TGTGCCAGTAGTATTGAGCGGGCGGCAGATACGCAGTATTTT.

The chain combines TRBV30 with TRBJ2-3; no reliable D call. The germline V and J ends were trimmed by 0 bases and 2 bases, with 9 bases remaining between them. In germline, CDR1 is GTSNPN, CDR2 SVGIG (reference sequence). This CDR3 has 14 amino acids. CDR3 protein: CAWSVGGITDTQYF. The CDR3 DNA sequence: TGTGCCTGGAGTGTCGGCGGCATCACAGATACGCAGTATTTT.

The chain employs TRBV9 and TRBJ2-1, with a tentative D call TRBD2 (5 bases). The V gene lost 4 bases and the J gene lost 6 bases, with 20 bases spanning the gap. CDR1 is SGDLS and CDR2 is YYNGEE in the germline V gene. The CDR3 spans 16 residues. CDR3 DNA: TGTGCCAGCAGCCTTGGAAGGAGCGGAGGCTTCAATGAGCAGTTCTTC. Translated, it gives CASSLGRSGGFNEQFF.

The chain recombines TRBV19 with TRBJ2-3, with 7 nucleotides matching TRBD2. This CDR3 has 13 amino acids. The germline V gene encodes CDR1 LNHDA and CDR2 SQIVND (reference sequence). With V trimmed by 11 bases and J by 1 base, 6 bases remained unmatched. The CDR3 here is CAAAGRRTDTQYF. CDR3 nucleotides: TGTGCCGCCGCCGGGAGGCGCACAGATACGCAGTATTTT. The entire variable domain, with the rest obtained from reference TRBV19 and TRBJ2-3, is as follows: DGGITQSPKYLFRKEGQNVTLSCEQNLNHDAMYWYRQDPGQGLRLIYYSQIVNDFQKGDIAEGYSVSREKKESFPLTVTSAQKNPTAFYLCAAAGRRTDTQYFGPGTRLTVL.

The rearrangement uses TRBV6-2 or TRBV6-3 and TRBJ2-2, with TRBD2 matching over 12 bases. Germline CDR1 and CDR2: MNHEY and SVGEGT. This CDR3 has 17 residues. V gave up 7 bases and J gave up 4 bases; unmatched junction bases: 10. CDR3 bases: TGTGCCAGCAAAGGACTAGCGGGATGGTTCGGCACCGGGGAGCTGTTTTTT. This codes for CASKGLAGWFGTGELFF.

This clonotype was picked up one time. The V call is TRBV27, the J call TRBJ2-1; maybe TRBD2 (5 bases). Germline lookup yields CDR1 MNHEY and CDR2 SMNVEV (reference sequence). This CDR3 region has 14 residues. Trimming took off 1 base at V and 8 bases at J, with 12 bases between the two ends. CDR3 loop: CASSLYLARDEQFF. CDR3 coding DNA: TGTGCCAGCAGTTTATATCTAGCCCGGGATGAGCAGTTCTTC.

This clonotype was recorded at least ten times. This CDR3 reads CASSLGGRANEQYF. The CDR3 region has the DNA TGTGCCAGCAGCTTAGGCGGGAGGGCCAATGAGCAGTACTTC. This chain links TRBV7-2 with TRBJ2-7; 9 bases map to TRBD2. This CDR3 is built from 14 residues. The ends lost 1 base at V and 7 bases at J; junction bases unmatched: 5. The germline V gene has CDR1 SGHTA and CDR2 FQGNSA.

This clonotype appeared a few times. The chain employs TRBV14 and TRBJ2-1; no reliable D call. This CDR3 comprises 15 residues. Trimming left V 4 bases short and J 7 bases short, with 17 bases between. Germline V gives CDR1 SGHDN, CDR2 FVKESK. The CDR3 nucleotides read TGTGCCAGCAGCCTCCGGATAGCAGGATTAAATGAGCAGTTCTTC. Its translation is CASSLRIAGLNEQFF. The full variable domain, in which reference TRBV14 and TRBJ2-1 provide the parts outside the CDR3, is EAGVTQFPSHSVIEKGQTVTLRCDPISGHDNLYWYRRVMGKEIKFLLHFVKESKQDESGMPNNRFLAERTGGTYSTLKVQPAELEDSGVYFCASSLRIAGLNEQFFGPGTRLTVL.

This chain joins TRBV6-5 and TRBJ1-1, with a possible D match to TRBD1 (6 bases). Trimming cost V 4 bases and J 1 base, with 10 bases left between them. The CDR3 has 14 amino acids. Germline CDR1 MNHEY, CDR2 SVGAGI. CDR3 amino acids: CASSWTASNTEAFF. The CDR3, as DNA: TGTGCCAGCAGTTGGACAGCATCGAACACTGAAGCTTTCTTT.

This chain links TRBV6-1 with TRBJ1-1, with TRBD1 matching over 9 bases. The CDR3 runs to 14 residues. Losses at the gene ends were 2 bases for V and 5 bases for J; bases not matched to a gene: 3. Germline CDR1 and CDR2: MNHNS and SASEGT. The CDR3: CASSEWTGETEAFF. The CDR3 DNA reads TGTGCCAGCAGTGAATGGACAGGGGAGACTGAAGCTTTCTTT.